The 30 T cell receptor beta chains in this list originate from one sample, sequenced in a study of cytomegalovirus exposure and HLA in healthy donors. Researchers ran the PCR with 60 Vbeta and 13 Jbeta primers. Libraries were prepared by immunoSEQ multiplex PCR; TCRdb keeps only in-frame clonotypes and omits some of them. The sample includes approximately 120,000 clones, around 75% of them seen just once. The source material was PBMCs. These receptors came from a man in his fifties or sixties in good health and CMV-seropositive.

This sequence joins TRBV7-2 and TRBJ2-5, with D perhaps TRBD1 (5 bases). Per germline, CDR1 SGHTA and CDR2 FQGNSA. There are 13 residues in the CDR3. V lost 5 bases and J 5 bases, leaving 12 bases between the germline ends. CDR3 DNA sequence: TGTGCCAGCAGCCCGGACGCAGGGGAGACCCAGTACTTC. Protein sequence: CASSPDAGETQYF.

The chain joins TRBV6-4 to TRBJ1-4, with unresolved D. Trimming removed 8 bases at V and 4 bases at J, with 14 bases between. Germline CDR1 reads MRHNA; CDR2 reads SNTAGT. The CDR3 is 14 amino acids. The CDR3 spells CASPRRDRNEKLFF. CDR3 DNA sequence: TGTGCCAGCCCAAGGAGGGATCGTAATGAAAAACTGTTTTTT.

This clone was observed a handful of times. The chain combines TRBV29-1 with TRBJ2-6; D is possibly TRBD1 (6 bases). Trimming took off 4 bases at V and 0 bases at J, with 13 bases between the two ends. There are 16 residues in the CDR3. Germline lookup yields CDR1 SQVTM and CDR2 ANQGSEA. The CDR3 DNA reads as TGCAGCGTTGTGGGGGCCTCAAGCTCTGGGGCCAACGTCCTGACTTTC. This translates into CSVVGASSSGANVLTF.

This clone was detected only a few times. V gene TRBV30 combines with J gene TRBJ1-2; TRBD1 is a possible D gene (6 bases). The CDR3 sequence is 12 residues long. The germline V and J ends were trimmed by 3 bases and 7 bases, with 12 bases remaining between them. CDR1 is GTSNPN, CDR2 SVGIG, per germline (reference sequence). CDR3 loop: CAWRAGVGGYTF. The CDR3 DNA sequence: TGTGCCTGGAGGGCAGGGGTCGGTGGCTACACCTTC.

The CDR3 here is CASSQETGVGRTDQPQHF. CDR3 DNA sequence: TGCGCCAGCAGCCAAGAAACAGGGGTTGGACGGACGGATCAGCCCCAGCATTTT. The genes are TRBV4-1 and TRBJ1-5, with 7 bases matching TRBD1. The CDR3 contains 18 residues. In germline, CDR1 is MGHRA, CDR2 YSYEKL. V lost 0 bases and J lost 5; bases outside the gene matches: 13.

The CDR3 loop is CASSTGPGGTEAFF. The CDR3 DNA reads as TGTGCCAGTAGTACCGGACCCGGGGGCACTGAAGCTTTCTTT. J is TRBJ1-1 and V is TRBV19, with TRBD1 as a possible D gene (5 bases). V gave up 4 bases and J gave up 4 bases, with 13 bases separating them. Germline CDR1 LNHDA, CDR2 SQIVND (reference sequence). The CDR3 is 14 residues long.

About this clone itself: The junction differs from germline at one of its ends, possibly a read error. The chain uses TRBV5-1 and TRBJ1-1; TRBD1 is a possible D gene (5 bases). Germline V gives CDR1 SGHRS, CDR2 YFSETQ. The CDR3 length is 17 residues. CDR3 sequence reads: CASSLGRGVRQNTGAFF. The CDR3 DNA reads TGCGCCAGCAGCTTGGGGCGGGGGGTACGGCAGAACACTGGAGCTTTCTTT.

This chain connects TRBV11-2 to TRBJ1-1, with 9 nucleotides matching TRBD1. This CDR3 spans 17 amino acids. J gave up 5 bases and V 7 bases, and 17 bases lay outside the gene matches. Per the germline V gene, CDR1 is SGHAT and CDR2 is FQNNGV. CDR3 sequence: CASNKLVGGQGRTEAFF. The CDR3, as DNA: TGTGCCAGCAACAAATTGGTGGGCGGACAGGGGAGGACTGAAGCTTTCTTT.

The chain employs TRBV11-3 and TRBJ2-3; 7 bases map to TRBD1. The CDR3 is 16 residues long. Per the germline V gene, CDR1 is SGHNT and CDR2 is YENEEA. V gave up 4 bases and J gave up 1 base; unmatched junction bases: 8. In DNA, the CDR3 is TGTGCCAGCAGCTCCAGACAGGGATCTGGCACAGATACGCAGTATTTT. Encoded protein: CASSSRQGSGTDTQYF.

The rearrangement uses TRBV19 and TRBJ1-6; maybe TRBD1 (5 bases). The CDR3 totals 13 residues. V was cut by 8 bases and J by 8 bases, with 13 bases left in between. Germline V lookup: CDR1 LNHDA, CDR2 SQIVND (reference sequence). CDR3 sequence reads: CASRSARDSPLHF. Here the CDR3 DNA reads TGTGCCAGTCGGTCGGCCAGGGATTCACCCCTCCACTTT.

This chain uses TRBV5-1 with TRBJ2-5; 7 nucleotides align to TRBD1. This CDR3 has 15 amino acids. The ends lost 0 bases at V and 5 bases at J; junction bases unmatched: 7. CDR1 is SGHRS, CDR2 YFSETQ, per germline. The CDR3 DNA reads TGCGCCAGCAGCTTGGTGCCAGGGGGTCGGGAGACCCAGTACTTC. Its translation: CASSLVPGGRETQYF.

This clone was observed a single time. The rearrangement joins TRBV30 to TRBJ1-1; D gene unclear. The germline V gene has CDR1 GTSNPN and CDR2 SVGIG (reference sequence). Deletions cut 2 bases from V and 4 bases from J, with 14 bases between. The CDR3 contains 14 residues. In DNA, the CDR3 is TGTGCCTGGAGTCCTGGAAGTTCGGGCACTGAAGCTTTCTTT. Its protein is CAWSPGSSGTEAFF.

As DNA, the CDR3 is TGTGCCTGGAGTCTGACAGTCCGGGTAGTACGCGAGCAGTACTTC. It codes for CAWSLTVRVVREQYF. The chain uses TRBV30 and TRBJ2-7, with D possibly matching TRBD1 (5 bases). This CDR3 comprises 15 residues. Germline V gives CDR1 GTSNPN, CDR2 SVGIG (reference sequence). V was cut by 2 bases and J by 6 bases, with 20 bases left in between.

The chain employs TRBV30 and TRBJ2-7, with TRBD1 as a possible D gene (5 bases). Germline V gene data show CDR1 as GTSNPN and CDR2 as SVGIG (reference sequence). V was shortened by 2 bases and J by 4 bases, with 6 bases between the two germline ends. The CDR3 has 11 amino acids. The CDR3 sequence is CAWSRQYEQYF. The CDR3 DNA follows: TGTGCCTGGAGTCGACAGTACGAGCAGTACTTC.

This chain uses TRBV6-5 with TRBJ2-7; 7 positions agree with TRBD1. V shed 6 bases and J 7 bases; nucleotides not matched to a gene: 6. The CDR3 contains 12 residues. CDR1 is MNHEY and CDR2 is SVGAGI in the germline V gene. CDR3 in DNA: TGTGCCAGCAGATCGACAGGGCAGGAGCAGTACTTC. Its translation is CASRSTGQEQYF.

CDR3 in DNA: TGTGCCAGCAGCCCCGAGGGCGCGGGTAATGAAAAACTGTTTTTT. Translation gives CASSPEGAGNEKLFF. The chain is built from TRBV6-5 and TRBJ1-4; no definite D call. V shed 6 bases and J shed 4 bases, with 15 bases lying between them. CDR3 length equals 15 residues. The germline gives CDR1 MNHEY, CDR2 SVGAGI.

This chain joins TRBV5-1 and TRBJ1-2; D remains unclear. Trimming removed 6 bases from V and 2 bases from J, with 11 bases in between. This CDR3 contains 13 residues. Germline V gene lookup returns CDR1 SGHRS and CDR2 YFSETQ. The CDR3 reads CASKPGLNYGYTF. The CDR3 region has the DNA TGCGCCAGCAAACCAGGTCTAAACTATGGCTACACCTTC.

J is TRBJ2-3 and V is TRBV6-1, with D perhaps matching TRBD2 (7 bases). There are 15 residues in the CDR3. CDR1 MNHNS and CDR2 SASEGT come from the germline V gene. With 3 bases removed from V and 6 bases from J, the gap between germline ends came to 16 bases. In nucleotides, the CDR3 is TGTGCCAGCAGTGAGTTGGGGGGGGGCTGGGATACGCAGTATTTT. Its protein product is CASSELGGGWDTQYF.

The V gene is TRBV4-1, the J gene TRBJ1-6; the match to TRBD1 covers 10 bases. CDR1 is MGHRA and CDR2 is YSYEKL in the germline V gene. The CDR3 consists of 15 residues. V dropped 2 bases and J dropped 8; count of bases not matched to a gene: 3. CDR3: CASSQLGTGDSPLHF. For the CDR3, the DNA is TGCGCCAGCAGCCAATTGGGGACAGGGGATTCACCCCTCCACTTT.

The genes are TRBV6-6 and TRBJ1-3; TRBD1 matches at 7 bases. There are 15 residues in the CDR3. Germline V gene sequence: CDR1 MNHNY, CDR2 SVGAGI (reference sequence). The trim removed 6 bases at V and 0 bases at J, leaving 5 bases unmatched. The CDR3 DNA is TGTGCCAGCAGCTCCAGGGGGAGCTCTGGAAACACCATATATTTT. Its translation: CASSSRGSSGNTIYF.

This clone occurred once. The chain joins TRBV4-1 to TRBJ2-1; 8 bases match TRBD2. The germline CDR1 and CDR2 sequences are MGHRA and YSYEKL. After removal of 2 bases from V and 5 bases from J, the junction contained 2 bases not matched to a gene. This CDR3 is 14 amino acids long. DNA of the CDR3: TGCGCCAGCAGCCAATCGGGGGGGAACAATGAGCAGTTCTTC. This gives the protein CASSQSGGNNEQFF.

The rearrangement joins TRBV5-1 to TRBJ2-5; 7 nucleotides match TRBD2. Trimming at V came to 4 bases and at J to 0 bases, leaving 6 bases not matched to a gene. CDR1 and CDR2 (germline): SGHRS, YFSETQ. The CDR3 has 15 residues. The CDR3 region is CASSGGVWNQETQYF. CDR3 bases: TGCGCCAGCAGCGGGGGGGTGTGGAACCAAGAGACCCAGTACTTC.

The CDR3 DNA sequence: TGCGCCAGCAGTCAATCGGGGCCAACAGGGGCCAAGAGGGCCACCTACAATGAGCAGTTCTTC. Translating it yields CASSQSGPTGAKRATYNEQFF. The V call is TRBV23-1, the J call TRBJ2-1, with TRBD1 matching over 7 bases. TRBV23-1 is sorted into the ORF group, with uncertain function. Unmatched junction bases numbered 19, after V lost 0 bases and J lost 2 bases. The CDR3 runs 21 residues.

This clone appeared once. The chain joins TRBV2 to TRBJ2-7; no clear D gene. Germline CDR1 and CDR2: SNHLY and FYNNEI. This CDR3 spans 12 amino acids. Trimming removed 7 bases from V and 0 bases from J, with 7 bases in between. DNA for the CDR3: TGTGCCAGCACCCTGAGCTCCTACGAGCAGTACTTC. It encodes CASTLSSYEQYF. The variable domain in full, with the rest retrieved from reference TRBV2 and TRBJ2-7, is EPEVTQTPSHQVTQMGQEVILRCVPISNHLYFYWYRQILGQKVEFLVSFYNNEISEKSEIFDDQFSVERPDGSNFTLKIRSTKLEDSAMYFCASTLSSYEQYFGPGTRLTVT.

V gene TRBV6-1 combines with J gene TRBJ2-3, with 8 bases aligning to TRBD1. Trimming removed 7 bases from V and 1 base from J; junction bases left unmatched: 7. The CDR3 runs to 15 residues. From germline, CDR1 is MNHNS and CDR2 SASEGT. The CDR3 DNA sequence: TGTGCCAGCAAATTTGACAGGGGAGGCACAGATACGCAGTATTTT. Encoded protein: CASKFDRGGTDTQYF.

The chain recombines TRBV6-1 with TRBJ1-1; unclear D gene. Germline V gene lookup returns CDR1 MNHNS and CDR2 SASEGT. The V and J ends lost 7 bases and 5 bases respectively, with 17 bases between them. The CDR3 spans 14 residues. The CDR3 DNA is TGTGCCAGCACTTACATCGGAGATGAAACTGAAGCTTTCTTT. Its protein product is CASTYIGDETEAFF.

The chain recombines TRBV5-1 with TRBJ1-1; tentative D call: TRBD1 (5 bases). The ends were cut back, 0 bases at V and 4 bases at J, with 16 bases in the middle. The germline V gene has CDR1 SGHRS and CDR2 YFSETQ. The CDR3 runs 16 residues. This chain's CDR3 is CASSLEGGRAGTEAFF. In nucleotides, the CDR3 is TGCGCCAGCAGCTTGGAGGGTGGCAGGGCTGGCACTGAAGCTTTCTTT.

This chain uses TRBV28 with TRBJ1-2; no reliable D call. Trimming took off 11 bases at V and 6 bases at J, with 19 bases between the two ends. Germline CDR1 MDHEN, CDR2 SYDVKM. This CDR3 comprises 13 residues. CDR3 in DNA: TGTGCCGGGTACTCAGGTCACCCCGATGGCTACACCTTC. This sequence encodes CAGYSGHPDGYTF.

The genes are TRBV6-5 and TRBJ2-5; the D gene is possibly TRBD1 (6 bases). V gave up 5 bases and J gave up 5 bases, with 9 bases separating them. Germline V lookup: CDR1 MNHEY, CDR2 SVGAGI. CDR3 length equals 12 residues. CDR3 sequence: CASSRRGETQYF. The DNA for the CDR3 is TGTGCCAGCAGTCGCAGGGGTGAGACCCAGTACTTC.

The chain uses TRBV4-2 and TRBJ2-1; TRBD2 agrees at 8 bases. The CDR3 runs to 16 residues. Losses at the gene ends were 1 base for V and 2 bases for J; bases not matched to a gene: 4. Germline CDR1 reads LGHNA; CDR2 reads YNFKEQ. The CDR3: CASSQVPGGPYNEQFF. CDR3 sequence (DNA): TGTGCCAGCAGCCAAGTTCCGGGGGGGCCCTACAATGAGCAGTTCTTC.